The rows below give T cell receptor beta chains drawn from one sample of a study of control samples from healthy donors and cancer patients. Measured with immunoSEQ multiplex PCR; TCRdb has only the in-frame clones, and not every one. The table has around 100,000 clones, approximately 90% seen once. Material: blood. The receptors come from a young man in good health. Each CDR3 is given with its conserved first and last residue. The D gene is left open where the match is weak. A clone size is listed for some rows: how often the clone was seen (once, few, many), or a class if it is expanded.

d_call: TRBD2
j_call: TRBJ2-1
v_call: TRBV7-2
clone_size: once
cdr3_aa: CATLVTGGLANEQFF
cdr3_nt: TGTGCCACCCTCGTGACGGGAGGGCTTGCCAATGAGCAGTTCTTC

d_call: NA
j_call: TRBJ2-1
v_call: TRBV27
clone_size: NA
cdr3_aa: CASSLGGRGTYNEQFF
cdr3_nt: TGTGCCAGCAGTTTAGGGGGCCGCGGCACCTACAATGAGCAGTTCTTC

d_call: TRBD1
j_call: TRBJ1-1
v_call: TRBV5-5
clone_size: NA
cdr3_aa: CASSYYGQGAEAFF
cdr3_nt: TGTGCCAGCAGCTATTATGGACAGGGGGCTGAAGCTTTCTTT

d_call: NA
j_call: TRBJ1-4
v_call: TRBV4-1
clone_size: NA
cdr3_aa: CASSHPPSGLRNEKLFF
cdr3_nt: TGCGCCAGCAGCCACCCGCCGTCGGGGCTGCGTAATGAAAAACTGTTTTTT

d_call: TRBD1
j_call: TRBJ1-2
v_call: TRBV27
clone_size: NA
cdr3_aa: CASARDSLYGYTF
cdr3_nt: TGTGCCAGCGCCAGGGACAGCCTGTATGGCTACACCTTC

d_call: TRBD2
j_call: TRBJ2-4
v_call: TRBV4-2
clone_size: NA
cdr3_aa: CASSQVAGGSKNIQYF
cdr3_nt: TGTGCCAGCAGCCAGGTAGCGGGGGGTTCCAAAAACATTCAGTACTTC

d_call: NA
j_call: TRBJ1-1
v_call: TRBV7-2
clone_size: NA
cdr3_aa: CASSLGLSPAFF
cdr3_nt: TGTGCCAGCAGCCTCGGACTCAGCCCAGCTTTCTTT

d_call: NA
j_call: TRBJ1-2
v_call: TRBV30
clone_size: NA
cdr3_aa: CAWSVKATSNYGYTF
cdr3_nt: TGTGCCTGGAGTGTAAAGGCCACGTCTAACTATGGCTACACCTTC

d_call: TRBD2
j_call: TRBJ2-1
v_call: TRBV7-9
clone_size: NA
cdr3_aa: CASSAGTSGGNEQFF
cdr3_nt: TGTGCCAGCAGCGCAGGGACTAGCGGGGGGAATGAGCAGTTCTTC

d_call: TRBD2
j_call: TRBJ2-5
v_call: TRBV24-1
clone_size: NA
cdr3_aa: CATSDLQGLAEETQYF
cdr3_nt: TGTGCCACCAGTGATTTGCAGGGACTAGCGGAAGAGACCCAGTACTTC

d_call: NA
j_call: TRBJ2-7
v_call: TRBV6-2/TRBV6-3
clone_size: NA
cdr3_aa: CASSYSGFLTYEQYF
cdr3_nt: TGTGCCAGCAGTTACTCTGGCTTCTTAACCTACGAGCAGTACTTC

d_call: TRBD2
j_call: TRBJ2-1
v_call: TRBV10-3
clone_size: NA
cdr3_aa: CAISGPTGTSGAGGSYNEQFF
cdr3_nt: TGTGCCATCAGTGGACCGACCGGGACTAGCGGGGCCGGGGGCTCCTACAATGAGCAGTTCTTC

d_call: TRBD1
j_call: TRBJ2-7
v_call: TRBV2
clone_size: NA
cdr3_aa: CASSRQGAYEQYF
cdr3_nt: TGTGCCAGCAGCCGACAGGGGGCTTACGAGCAGTACTTC

d_call: NA
j_call: TRBJ1-2
v_call: TRBV5-6
clone_size: NA
cdr3_aa: CASTLAVDSVYGYTF
cdr3_nt: TGTGCCAGCACCCTCGCGGTCGATTCCGTCTATGGCTACACCTTC

d_call: NA
j_call: TRBJ2-1
v_call: TRBV4-3
clone_size: NA
cdr3_aa: CASSQDSALPNEQFF
cdr3_nt: TGCGCCAGCAGCCAAGATTCAGCACTACCTAATGAGCAGTTCTTC

d_call: TRBD1
j_call: TRBJ1-2
v_call: TRBV5-4
clone_size: NA
cdr3_aa: CASRPTMTGIYGYTF
cdr3_nt: TGTGCCAGCAGGCCTACCATGACAGGGATCTATGGCTACACCTTC

d_call: NA
j_call: TRBJ1-1
v_call: TRBV2
clone_size: NA
cdr3_aa: CASSERGSLHTEAFF
cdr3_nt: TGTGCCAGCAGTGAAAGGGGGAGTCTGCACACTGAAGCTTTCTTT

d_call: NA
j_call: TRBJ1-1
v_call: TRBV6-5
clone_size: NA
cdr3_aa: CASRLDLGTEAFF
cdr3_nt: TGTGCCAGCAGACTTGACCTGGGCACTGAAGCTTTCTTT

d_call: TRBD1
j_call: TRBJ1-2
v_call: TRBV6-5
clone_size: NA
cdr3_aa: CASRTGQGASVGYTF
cdr3_nt: TGTGCCAGCAGAACCGGACAGGGGGCATCGGTTGGCTACACCTTC

d_call: NA
j_call: TRBJ1-1
v_call: TRBV7-2
clone_size: NA
cdr3_aa: CASSEQGIEAFF
cdr3_nt: TGTGCCAGCAGCGAACAGGGAATTGAAGCTTTCTTT

d_call: NA
j_call: TRBJ1-1
v_call: TRBV11-1
clone_size: NA
cdr3_aa: CASSLLGAVEAFF
cdr3_nt: TGTGCCAGCAGCTTGCTAGGTGCGGTTGAAGCTTTCTTT

d_call: TRBD1
j_call: TRBJ1-2
v_call: TRBV4-2
clone_size: NA
cdr3_aa: CASSQEGAGTGLNYGYTF
cdr3_nt: TGTGCCAGCAGCCAAGAAGGGGCCGGGACAGGCCTAAACTATGGCTACACCTTC